The next 22 T cell receptor beta chains were all read from a single sample in a study of blood T cell repertoires in COVID-19. The data were produced by immunoSEQ multiplex PCR, yet TCRdb's version contains in-frame clones alone and is incomplete. Of some 38,000 clones in the sample, less than 85% were seen once. Material: peripheral blood. These receptors were collected from a woman in her 70s with acute or convalescent COVID-19.

This sequence joins TRBV6-5 and TRBJ2-3, with D uncertain. The length of the CDR3 is 14 residues. The V and J ends lost 8 bases and 1 base respectively, with 13 bases between them. CDR1 is MNHEY and CDR2 is SVGAGI in the germline V gene. CDR3 sequence reads: CASQPYEGTDTQYF. CDR3 in DNA: TGTGCCAGCCAACCTTACGAGGGCACAGATACGCAGTATTTT.

V is TRBV5-1 and J is TRBJ2-7; 7 bases are shared with TRBD1. This CDR3 is built from 15 residues. The V gene end was trimmed by 0 bases and the J gene end by 5 bases; junction bases not matched to a gene: 8. Looked up from germline, CDR1 is SGHRS and CDR2 is YFSETQ. CDR3 sequence: CASSLEGATADEQYF. CDR3 DNA: TGCGCCAGCAGCTTGGAGGGGGCTACGGCAGACGAGCAGTACTTC.

The rearrangement uses TRBV6-5 and TRBJ2-1, with TRBD2 identical over 11 bases. Per the germline V gene, CDR1 is MNHEY and CDR2 is SVGAGI. The J segment lost 5 bases and the V segment lost 7 bases, leaving 7 bases of the junction unmatched. This CDR3 is built from 15 residues. CDR3 region: CASKTGTSGNNEQFF. The CDR3 nucleotides are TGTGCCAGCAAAACCGGGACTAGCGGAAACAATGAGCAGTTCTTC.

This chain links TRBV7-2 with TRBJ2-2; 7 bases are a match to TRBD1. Germline trimming cut 1 base from V and 2 bases from J; bases unmatched to any gene: 4. This CDR3 has 16 residues. Germline V gene data show CDR1 as SGHTA and CDR2 as FQGNSA. CDR3 protein: CASSLGTGANTGELFF. CDR3 sequence (DNA): TGTGCCAGCAGCTTAGGTACAGGGGCAAACACCGGGGAGCTGTTTTTT.

V usage is TRBV5-6 and J usage is TRBJ2-3, with TRBD2 matching over 9 bases. Germline lookup yields CDR1 SGHDT and CDR2 YYEEEE. This CDR3 comprises 13 residues. The ends lost 2 bases at V and 6 bases at J; junction bases unmatched: 1. CDR3 DNA sequence: TGTGCCAGCAGCTTCGCGGGAGGGGATACGCAGTATTTT. It specifies CASSFAGGDTQYF.

This clone was seen a single time. The chain employs TRBV5-1 and TRBJ2-3; TRBD2 agrees at 15 bases. The CDR3 extends over 18 amino acids. Germline V CDR1 and CDR2: SGHRS, YFSETQ. Losses at the gene ends were 4 bases for V and 0 bases for J; bases not matched to a gene: 6. The CDR3 DNA reads TGCGCCAGCAGCAGGGGACTAGCGGGAGGTCCTAGCACAGATACGCAGTATTTT. Its translation: CASSRGLAGGPSTDTQYF.

The chain recombines TRBV27 with TRBJ2-5, with TRBD2 identical over 14 bases. V dropped 6 bases and J dropped 1; count of bases not matched to a gene: 4. Germline V gene sequence: CDR1 MNHEY, CDR2 SMNVEV (reference sequence). The CDR3 is 16 amino acids. The CDR3: CASSSGLAGGQETQYF. The DNA for the CDR3 is TGTGCCAGCAGCTCCGGACTAGCGGGAGGCCAAGAGACCCAGTACTTC.

This rearrangement joins TRBV7-2 to TRBJ2-6; TRBD2 might be the D (5 bases). V lost 5 bases and J lost 2, with 10 bases in between. Looked up from germline, CDR1 is SGHTA and CDR2 is FQGNSA. The CDR3 consists of 15 residues. CDR3 sequence reads: CASSPSGTGANVLTF. The CDR3 DNA is TGTGCCAGCAGCCCGAGCGGAACTGGGGCCAACGTCCTGACTTTC.

Within the sample, this clone is medium-sized. CDR3 coding DNA: TGTGCCAGCAGTCCTTATTTGCTAGCGGGAGGCAATGAGCAGTTCTTC. Translation: CASSPYLLAGGNEQFF. This chain links TRBV28 with TRBJ2-1; 11 positions agree with TRBD2. The CDR3 loop spans 16 amino acids. Germline V gene sequence: CDR1 MDHEN, CDR2 SYDVKM. J was trimmed by 6 bases and V by 5 bases; bases with no gene match: 9.

The rearrangement uses TRBV29-1 and TRBJ1-1; 10 nucleotides align to TRBD1. V shed 5 bases and J 4 bases; nucleotides not matched to a gene: 7. Germline lookup yields CDR1 SQVTM and CDR2 ANQGSEA. The CDR3 covers 14 residues. CDR3 loop: CSVWTGGVFTEAFF. DNA of the CDR3: TGCAGCGTTTGGACAGGGGGGGTATTCACTGAAGCTTTCTTT. Full variable domain (missing parts from reference TRBV29-1 and TRBJ1-1): SAVISQKPSRDICQRGTSLTIQCQVDSQVTMMFWYRQQPGQSLTLIATANQGSEATYESGFVIDKFPISRPNLTFSTLTVSNMSPEDSSIYLCSVWTGGVFTEAFFGQGTRLTVV.

V and J are TRBV7-9 and TRBJ2-5; D is uncertain. Trimming left V 5 bases short and J 2 bases short, with 12 bases between. CDR3 length: 14 residues. The germline CDR1 and CDR2 sequences are SEHNR and FQNEAQ (reference sequence). CDR3 DNA sequence: TGTGCCAGCAGCCCACTTTTCGGGCAAGAGACCCAGTACTTC. It encodes CASSPLFGQETQYF.

This chain joins TRBV4-1 and TRBJ1-1; 8 nucleotides align to TRBD1. CDR1 is MGHRA, CDR2 YSYEKL, per germline. After removal of 4 bases from V and 6 bases from J, the junction contained 7 bases not matched to a gene. This CDR3 has 14 amino acids. In DNA form, the CDR3 reads TGCGCCAGCAGCCTGGACAGGGTGACGGCTGAAGCTTTCTTT. It yields the protein CASSLDRVTAEAFF.

The chain combines TRBV7-8 with TRBJ2-7, with 8 nucleotides matching TRBD1. The CDR3 is 14 amino acids. Germline CDR1 and CDR2: SGHVS and FQNEAQ. Trimming cost V 1 base and J 2 bases; bases outside gene matches: 1. For the CDR3, the DNA is TGTGCCAGCAGCTTAGGGGGACAGGCCTACGAGCAGTACTTC. Amino acids: CASSLGGQAYEQYF.

The chain links TRBV19 to TRBJ2-6, with TRBD1 as a possible D gene (5 bases). CDR3 length: 16 amino acids. Trimming pared 4 bases from V and 8 bases from J, leaving 18 bases between. Germline V lookup: CDR1 LNHDA, CDR2 SQIVND (reference sequence). The CDR3 DNA reads TGTGCCAGTAGTACTGAACTCTGGGGCCGGACCAACGTCCTGACTTTC. Translated: CASSTELWGRTNVLTF.

CDR3 in amino acids: CASSQVWGTSVNEQFF. The CDR3 region has the DNA TGCGCCAGCAGCCAAGTTTGGGGGACTAGCGTCAATGAGCAGTTCTTC. This chain links TRBV4-1 with TRBJ2-1; 10 bases match TRBD2. Germline V lookup: CDR1 MGHRA, CDR2 YSYEKL. The CDR3 length is 16 residues. V was pared by 1 base and J by 6 bases, with 6 bases of the junction left unmatched.

J is TRBJ1-1 and V is TRBV7-9; D unclear. CDR1 and CDR2 (germline): SEHNR, FQNEAQ (reference sequence). This CDR3 is built from 16 residues. With 3 bases removed from V and 0 bases from J, the gap between germline ends came to 14 bases. The chain's CDR3 is CASSLRPPPLNTEAFF. CDR3 nucleotides: TGTGCCAGCAGCTTGCGGCCACCCCCCCTGAACACTGAAGCTTTCTTT.

J is TRBJ2-1 and V is TRBV6-6, with TRBD1 identical over 8 bases. Germline values: CDR1 MNHNY, CDR2 SVGAGI (reference sequence). V was pared by 4 bases and J by 4 bases, with 6 bases of the junction left unmatched. The length of the CDR3 is 15 residues. CDR3 sequence: CASSFGTGLYNEQFF. CDR3 nucleotides: TGTGCCAGCAGTTTCGGGACAGGCCTTTACAATGAGCAGTTCTTC.

The chain recombines TRBV4-1 with TRBJ2-2, with D maybe TRBD1 (6 bases). Deletions cut 0 bases from V and 2 bases from J, with 25 bases between. Per the germline V gene, CDR1 is MGHRA and CDR2 is YSYEKL. The CDR3 contains 21 residues. DNA of the CDR3: TGCGCCAGCAGCCAAGATCTTCAGGGGAAGGTACCGGGGAGAAACACCGGGGAGCTGTTTTTT. Its protein is CASSQDLQGKVPGRNTGELFF.

The V call is TRBV10-3, the J call TRBJ2-2, with a weak D call TRBD2 (6 bases). V was cut by 8 bases and J by 4 bases, with 11 bases left in between. Germline CDR1 and CDR2: ENHRY and SYGVKD. The length of the CDR3 is 13 residues. For the CDR3, the DNA is TGTGCCATCTTGAGGGGAGGCACCGGGGAGCTGTTTTTT. Amino acid sequence: CAILRGGTGELFF.

This clone was counted between two and nine times. This chain connects TRBV9 to TRBJ1-6; the D is unclear. The CDR3 contains 13 residues. Germline-derived CDR1 and CDR2 are SGDLS and YYNGEE. Trimming removed 0 bases at V and 8 bases at J, with 6 bases between. CDR3 nucleotides: TGTGCCAGCAGCGTAGAAACGGATTCACCCCTCCACTTT. Amino acids: CASSVETDSPLHF.

The chain employs TRBV28 and TRBJ1-3; tentatively, D is TRBD1 (5 bases). Germline assignment: CDR1 MDHEN and CDR2 SYDVKM. There are 15 residues in the CDR3. V lost 2 bases, J lost 0 bases, and 8 bases lay in between. Here the CDR3 DNA reads TGTGCCAGCAGTTTACGGACACCCTCTGGAAACACCATATATTTT. It encodes CASSLRTPSGNTIYF.

The rearrangement links TRBV27 to TRBJ1-1, with a possible D match to TRBD1 (6 bases). The CDR3 contains 16 residues. Looked up from germline, CDR1 is MNHEY and CDR2 is SMNVEV (reference sequence). V lost 5 bases and J lost 1, with 17 bases in between. Here the CDR3 DNA reads TGTGCCAGCAGTAGGGGCCGGGACACTCCGAACACTGAAGCTTTCTTT. It specifies CASSRGRDTPNTEAFF.